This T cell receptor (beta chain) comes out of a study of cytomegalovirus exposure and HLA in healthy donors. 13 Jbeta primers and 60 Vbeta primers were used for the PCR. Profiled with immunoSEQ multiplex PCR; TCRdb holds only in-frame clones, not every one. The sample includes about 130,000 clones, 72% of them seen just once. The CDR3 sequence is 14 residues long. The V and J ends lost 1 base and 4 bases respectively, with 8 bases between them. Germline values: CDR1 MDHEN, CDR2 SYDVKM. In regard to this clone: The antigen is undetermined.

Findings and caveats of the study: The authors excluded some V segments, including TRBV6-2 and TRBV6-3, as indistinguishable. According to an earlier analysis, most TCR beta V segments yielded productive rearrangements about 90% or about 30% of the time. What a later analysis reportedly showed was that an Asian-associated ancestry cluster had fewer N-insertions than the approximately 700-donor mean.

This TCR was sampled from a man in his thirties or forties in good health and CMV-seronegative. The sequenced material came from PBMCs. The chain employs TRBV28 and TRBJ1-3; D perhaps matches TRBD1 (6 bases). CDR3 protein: CASSLYRAGNTIYF. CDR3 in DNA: TGTGCCAGCAGTTTATACAGGGCGGGAAACACCATATATTTT.